The next 30 T cell receptor beta chains were all read from a single sample in a study of T cells in Graves' hyperthyroidism and ophthalmopathy. Using RNA transcripts as the source, TCR beta CDR3 regions were amplified. An initial round of RT-PCR targeting the TCR CDR3 relied on the HTBI primer set. TCRdb re-analysed the multiplex PCR reads in MiXCR, keeping a single row per CDR3 protein. The sample gives hundreds of thousands of distinct CDR3 sequences, roughly 15% of which show up once; roughly a tenth is in the top ten. The sample comprised blood. The receptors stem from a woman under 30 with Graves' hyperthyroidism.

The sample holds many counts of this clonotype. The chain carries TRBV20-1 and TRBJ2-3; D uncertain. V was shortened by 5 bases and J by 2 bases, with 8 bases between the two germline ends. CDR1 is DFQATT and CDR2 is SNEGSKA in the germline V gene (reference sequence). This CDR3 has 12 amino acids. This chain's CDR3 is CSALPATDTQYF. The CDR3 DNA is TGCAGTGCTTTGCCTGCCACAGATACGCAGTATTTT.

This clonotype was observed a few times. CDR3 in amino acids: CASSPRGPGLAGSRGDTQYF. In DNA, the CDR3 is TGTGCCAGCAGTCCGCGCGGCCCGGGACTAGCGGGCTCGAGGGGAGATACGCAGTATTTT. The V gene is TRBV12-3 or TRBV12-4, the J gene TRBJ2-3, with 12 nucleotides matching TRBD2. The CDR3 contains 20 residues. J gave up 5 bases and V 5 bases, and 20 bases lay outside the gene matches.

This chain connects TRBV9 to TRBJ2-7; 11 bases agree with TRBD1. The CDR3 length is 16 residues. Germline lookup yields CDR1 SGDLS and CDR2 YYNGEE. V lost 8 bases and J lost 5; bases outside the gene matches: 15. The CDR3: CARIPPLGQGDHEQYF. For the CDR3, the DNA is TGTGCCAGGATCCCACCCCTGGGACAGGGGGACCACGAGCAGTACTTC.

This clonotype was seen at least ten times. The chain employs TRBV30 and TRBJ2-7, with 10 bases aligning to TRBD1. There are 13 residues in the CDR3. V shed 3 bases and J 7 bases; nucleotides not matched to a gene: 6. The germline V gene encodes CDR1 GTSNPN and CDR2 SVGIG (reference sequence). DNA for the CDR3: TGTGCCTGGAGACGACAGGGGGCTGGGGAGCAGTACTTC. Protein sequence: CAWRRQGAGEQYF.

This clonotype was seen ten or more times. The V call is TRBV20-1, the J call TRBJ1-4; TRBD1 might be the D (5 bases). The CDR3 consists of 13 residues. Germline CDR1 reads DFQATT; CDR2 reads SNEGSKA (reference sequence). The V end lost 5 bases, the J end lost 8 bases, and 15 bases lay between the germline ends. CDR3 sequence: CSAPGGFGEKLFF. In DNA form, the CDR3 reads TGCAGTGCTCCCGGGGGGTTCGGGGAAAAACTGTTTTTT.

Comments on this clonotype: A much larger clone sits a single nucleotide away, making a read error possible. The chain has TRBV28 and TRBJ2-7; weak D call: TRBD1 (5 bases). Looked up from germline, CDR1 is MDHEN and CDR2 is SYDVKM. The V gene lost 6 bases and the J gene lost 2 bases, with 14 bases spanning the gap. The CDR3 extends over 14 amino acids. In DNA, the CDR3 is TGTGCCAGCAGCCCTCGGGCCAGGGCCTACGAGCAGTACTTC. Amino acid sequence: CASSPRARAYEQYF.

There are many counts of this clonotype. The V call is TRBV27, the J call TRBJ2-3, with 9 bases that match TRBD1. Germline-derived CDR1 and CDR2 are MNHEY and SMNVEV (reference sequence). The V and J ends lost 6 bases and 2 bases, in that order; junction bases with no gene match: 6. The CDR3 runs 15 residues. This CDR3 is CASRARDRVTDTQYF. Here the CDR3 DNA reads TGTGCCAGCAGGGCCCGGGACAGGGTCACAGATACGCAGTATTTT.

This clonotype has more than one count but fewer than ten. J is TRBJ2-7 and V is TRBV7-9; D perhaps matches TRBD2 (5 bases). The CDR3 is 14 amino acids. Trimming left V 5 bases short and J 0 bases short, with 11 bases between. In germline, CDR1 is SEHNR, CDR2 FQNEAQ (reference sequence). Here the CDR3 DNA reads TGTGCCAGCAGCCACTACCGGGACTCCTACGAGCAGTACTTC. As protein: CASSHYRDSYEQYF.

This clonotype was observed at least ten times. V usage is TRBV2 and J usage is TRBJ2-7; TRBD1 matches 8 bases. Germline CDR1 reads SNHLY; CDR2 reads FYNNEI. V lost 1 base and J lost 4; bases outside the gene matches: 6. The CDR3 runs 15 residues. The CDR3 DNA reads as TGTGCCAGCAGTGAAGAACAGGGGGAAGGGTACGAGCAGTACTTC. Its protein is CASSEEQGEGYEQYF.

In this sample, this clonotype turned up a few times. This chain joins TRBV6-5 and TRBJ2-1; no clear D gene. The CDR3 has 15 residues. V was pared by 6 bases and J by 8 bases, with 20 bases between. Germline CDR1 reads MNHEY; CDR2 reads SVGAGI. Written as DNA, the CDR3 is TGTGCCAGCAGCATCAGGTTTGTGGGCCCCGATGAGCAGTTCTTC. Its translation: CASSIRFVGPDEQFF.

Concerning this clonotype itself: The CDR3 does not close with the conserved phenylalanine or tryptophan, likely indicating a read error. This chain connects TRBV12-3 or TRBV12-4 to TRBJ2-7, with D maybe TRBD1 (5 bases). The V end lost 3 bases, the J end lost 6 bases, and 6 bases lay between the germline ends. The CDR3 extends over 11 amino acids. CDR3 protein: CASSLGLEQYL. CDR3 DNA sequence: TGTGCCAGCAGTTTGGGGCTCGAGCAGTACCTC.

This chain links TRBV6-2 or TRBV6-3 with TRBJ2-1, with 13 bases aligning to TRBD2. Germline-derived CDR1 and CDR2 are MNHEY and SVGEGT. The V segment lost 6 bases and the J segment 8 bases; nucleotides outside the gene matches: 10. This CDR3 is built from 16 residues. CDR3 in DNA: TGTGCCAGCAGGCCCGGGTCGGGACTAGCGGGGTATGAGCAGTTCTTC. As protein: CASRPGSGLAGYEQFF.

This chain links TRBV14 with TRBJ2-1; D gene ambiguous. Trimming pared 4 bases from V and 15 bases from J, leaving 16 bases between. Germline lookup yields CDR1 SGHDN and CDR2 FVKESK. This CDR3 has 12 amino acids. The CDR3 DNA reads TGTGCCAGCAGCCCCGGACCCGGTGTGCCGTTCTTC. Its protein is CASSPGPGVPFF.

Turning to this clonotype: A clone one base away is much larger, so this may be a read error. The rearrangement uses TRBV6-2 or TRBV6-3 and TRBJ2-5; either TRBD1 or TRBD2 may fit D (5 bases each). Germline CDR1 MNHEY, CDR2 SVGEGT. The CDR3 extends over 14 amino acids. The CDR3 DNA reads as TGTGCCAGCAGTTACTCCGATGGGGGAGAGTCCCAGTACTTC. Encoded protein: CASSYSDGGESQYF.

This chain connects TRBV19 to TRBJ1-2; D ambiguous. Per germline, CDR1 LNHDA and CDR2 SQIVND (reference sequence). This CDR3 region has 13 residues. The V end was cut by 3 bases, the J end by 1 base, with 6 bases between. CDR3 sequence (DNA): TGTGCCAGTAGTATCTACGGTAACTATGGCTACACCTTC. This translates into CASSIYGNYGYTF.

The J gene is TRBJ2-7, the V gene TRBV6-1, with a possible D match to TRBD2 (5 bases). The CDR3 covers 11 residues. V lost 7 bases and J lost 4, with 8 bases in between. Germline assignment: CDR1 MNHNS and CDR2 SASEGT. Here the CDR3 reads CASTGMYEQYF. CDR3 nucleotide sequence: TGTGCCAGCACCGGGATGTACGAGCAGTACTTC.

This sequence joins TRBV19 and TRBJ2-6; no reliable D call. The CDR3 extends over 15 amino acids. V was clipped by 7 bases and J by 1 base, with 11 bases between them. CDR1 LNHDA and CDR2 SQIVND come from the germline V gene (reference sequence). This CDR3 is CASTRGTSGANVLTF. The CDR3 DNA reads TGTGCCAGTACCAGAGGTACTTCTGGGGCCAACGTCCTGACTTTC. Full variable domain (remainder filled in from reference TRBV19 and TRBJ2-6): DGGITQSPKYLFRKEGQNVTLSCEQNLNHDAMYWYRQDPGQGLRLIYYSQIVNDFQKGDIAEGYSVSREKKESFPLTVTSAQKNPTAFYLCASTRGTSGANVLTFGAGSRLTVL.

This clonotype came up a few times. V and J are TRBV15 and TRBJ2-1; no clear D. Trimming pared 0 bases from V and 7 bases from J, leaving 22 bases between. Germline assignment: CDR1 LNHNV and CDR2 YYDKDF (reference sequence). The CDR3 extends over 18 amino acids. The DNA of the CDR3 is TGTGCCACCAGCAGAGATTGGAGTGGGGTCCCCTCTCGGAATGAGCAGTTCTTC. It is translated as CATSRDWSGVPSRNEQFF. Drawing the rest from reference TRBV15 and TRBJ2-1, the complete variable domain is DAMVIQNPRYQVTQFGKPVTLSCSQTLNHNVMYWYQQKSSQAPKLLFHYYDKDFNNEADTPDNFQSRRPNTSFCFLDIRSPGLGDTAMYLCATSRDWSGVPSRNEQFFGPGTRLTVL.

In its sample, this clonotype was seen a few times. The chain carries TRBV5-1 and TRBJ2-7, with D possibly being TRBD1 (8 bases). The V gene lost 4 bases and the J gene lost 3 bases, with 17 bases spanning the gap. Per germline, CDR1 SGHRS and CDR2 YFSETQ. The CDR3 extends over 15 amino acids. The CDR3 sequence: CASSDSQGGNYEQYF. The CDR3 coding sequence is TGCGCCAGCAGCGACTCACAGGGGGGGAACTACGAGCAGTACTTC.

The rearrangement links TRBV7-9 to TRBJ2-5; D call uncertain. This CDR3 region has 13 residues. Germline values: CDR1 SEHNR, CDR2 FQNEAQ (reference sequence). V was trimmed by 6 bases and J by 3 bases, leaving 11 bases between them. CDR3 sequence reads: CASSIAVKETQYF. CDR3 nucleotides: TGTGCCAGCAGTATCGCGGTCAAAGAGACCCAGTACTTC.

As for this clonotype: It may be a read error: a sequence one base away is much more abundant. Given the absence of the conserved phenylalanine or tryptophan at the CDR3 end, a read error is likely. The chain recombines TRBV3-1 with TRBJ2-7; D unclear. The germline V and J ends were trimmed by 0 bases and 3 bases, with 12 bases remaining between them. The CDR3 runs to 15 residues. Germline loops: CDR1 LGHDT, CDR2 YNNKEL (reference sequence). CDR3 nucleotide sequence: TGTGCCAGCAGCCAAGATCGCGGCGCTTTCTACGAGCAGTACTCC. Protein sequence: CASSQDRGAFYEQYS.

This clonotype came up a few times. The rearrangement uses TRBV24-1 and TRBJ2-2; TRBD2 matches 11 bases. The CDR3 has 16 amino acids. Germline V CDR1 and CDR2: KGHDR, SFDVKD. V lost 2 bases and J lost 5; bases outside the gene matches: 3. The CDR3 nucleotides are TGTGCCACCAGTGATTATACTAGCGGGAGTACCGGGGAGCTGTTTTTT. Translated: CATSDYTSGSTGELFF.

This clonotype was recorded many times. CDR3 nucleotide sequence: TGTGCCAGCTCACCACCCAGCGGGACGGGGTTCAATGAGCAGTTCTTC. Translation gives CASSPPSGTGFNEQFF. The rearrangement uses TRBV18 and TRBJ2-1, with 7 nucleotides matching TRBD2. The CDR3 is made up of 16 amino acids. The germline CDR1 and CDR2 sequences are KGHSH and LQKENI. The junction had 8 bases not matched to a gene; V was cut back by 0 bases and J by 6 bases. Based on the CDR3 plus reference TRBV18 and TRBJ2-1, the full variable domain is NAGVMQNPRHLVRRRGQEARLRCSPMKGHSHVYWYRQLPEEGLKFMVYLQKENIIDESGMPKERFSAEFPKEGPSILRIQQVVRGDSAAYFCASSPPSGTGFNEQFFGPGTRLTVL.

The V gene is TRBV7-9, the J gene TRBJ1-1, with D possibly matching TRBD1 (5 bases). The germline V gene has CDR1 SEHNR and CDR2 FQNEAQ (reference sequence). The CDR3 contains 16 residues. Trimming removed 5 bases from V and 6 bases from J, with 22 bases in between. CDR3 coding DNA: TGTGCCAGCAGCGCAGTGGGGACTTCCAAGCACTCTGAAGCTTTCTTT. Translating gives CASSAVGTSKHSEAFF. The variable domain in full, with the rest retrieved from reference TRBV7-9 and TRBJ1-1, is DTGVSQNPRHKITKRGQNVTFRCDPISEHNRLYWYRQTLGQGPEFLTYFQNEAQLEKSRLLSDRFSAERPKGSFSTLEIQRTEQGDSAMYLCASSAVGTSKHSEAFFGQGTRLTVV.

The chain recombines TRBV28 with TRBJ2-7, with no clear D. The germline V gene encodes CDR1 MDHEN and CDR2 SYDVKM. V was shortened by 3 bases and J by 3 bases, with 6 bases between the two germline ends. The CDR3 has 12 amino acids. CDR3 nucleotides: TGTGCCAGCAGTTTTAACCTCTACGAGCAGTACTTC. Translated, it gives CASSFNLYEQYF.

In its sample, this clonotype was seen a few times. The chain has TRBV20-1 and TRBJ2-5; D uncertain. V was clipped by 1 base and J by 2 bases, with 11 bases between them. In germline, CDR1 is DFQATT, CDR2 SNEGSKA (reference sequence). The CDR3 has 14 amino acids. The CDR3 protein is CSARVTVRQETQYF. The CDR3 DNA reads TGCAGTGCTAGAGTGACGGTACGTCAAGAGACCCAGTACTTC.

V and J are TRBV12-3 or TRBV12-4 and TRBJ2-6; 10 bases are a match to TRBD1. V was pared by 5 bases and J by 1 base, with 5 bases of the junction left unmatched. The CDR3 is 17 residues long. The CDR3 region is CASSPGQGRSGANVLTF. CDR3 DNA sequence: TGTGCCAGCAGTCCGGGACAGGGGAGGTCTGGGGCCAACGTCCTGACTTTC.

This clonotype has a handful of counts. The rearrangement links TRBV30 to TRBJ2-7; 7 bases are shared with TRBD1. The CDR3 runs 14 residues. Germline CDR1 and CDR2: GTSNPN and SVGIG (reference sequence). Germline trimming cut 5 bases from V and 1 base from J; bases unmatched to any gene: 8. The CDR3 DNA is TGTGCCTGGGGGGGACAGATATCATCCTACGAGCAGTACTTC. Its translation: CAWGGQISSYEQYF.

The chain has TRBV4-1 and TRBJ2-1, with D tentatively TRBD1 or TRBD2 (5 bases each). Deletions cut 4 bases from V and 2 bases from J, with 12 bases between. Germline lookup yields CDR1 MGHRA and CDR2 YSYEKL. The CDR3 contains 15 residues. The CDR3 DNA is TGCGCCAGCAGCCCCAGGGACGGGCCCTACAATGAGCAGTTCTTC. Translation gives CASSPRDGPYNEQFF.

The chain joins TRBV6-6 to TRBJ2-7; 8 bases agree with TRBD2. V trimming: 6 bases; J trimming: 6 bases; junction bases outside the gene matches: 7. There are 13 residues in the CDR3. Germline V gene sequence: CDR1 MNHNY, CDR2 SVGAGI (reference sequence). CDR3 nucleotide sequence: TGTGCCAGCAGGTTCCGGGCGGGAGGCGAGCAGTACTTC. Translation gives CASRFRAGGEQYF.